These T cell receptor beta chains were read from a single sample in a study of control samples from healthy donors and cancer patients. Measured with immunoSEQ multiplex PCR; TCRdb has only the in-frame clones, and not every one. Among some 150,000 clones listed, about 94% were seen once. The sample taken for sequencing was PBMCs. The origin of the receptors is a man aged 55-75 years with colorectal cancer. Both conserved end residues are part of each CDR3. The D gene is left open where the match is weak. Size values are once, few and many counts, or a class for expanded clones, and some rows have none.

cdr3_aa cdr3_nt d_call j_call v_call clone_size
CASRTGSADEQYF TGCGCCAGCAGAACAGGGTCGGCTGACGAGCAGTACTTC - TRBJ2-7 TRBV5-1 -
CASSILYQNTGELFF TGTGCCAGTAGTATACTCTACCAGAACACCGGGGAGCTGTTTTTT - TRBJ2-2 TRBV19 once
CSALQGWGTEAFF TGCAGCGCCTTACAGGGATGGGGCACTGAAGCTTTCTTT - TRBJ1-1 TRBV29-1 -
CASSSEFGSAMNTEAFF TGTGCCAGCAGCTCCGAGTTCGGGTCCGCCATGAACACTGAAGCTTTCTTT - TRBJ1-1 TRBV11-2 -
CSVARQSRSHEQYF TGCAGCGTTGCGAGACAGTCGAGGTCCCACGAGCAGTACTTC - TRBJ2-7 TRBV29-1 -
CASSRRTAFSNEKLFF TGTGCCAGCAGCCGAAGGACGGCCTTTTCTAATGAAAAACTGTTTTTT - TRBJ1-4 TRBV3-1/TRBV3-2 once
CASSSRVVGTYEQYF TGTGCCAGCAGCTCTAGGGTAGTTGGAACCTACGAGCAGTACTTC - TRBJ2-7 TRBV5-4 -
CATSDLAGGNTDTQYF TGTGCCACCAGTGATCTAGCGGGGGGTAACACAGATACGCAGTATTTT TRBD2 TRBJ2-3 TRBV24-1 -
CASSEPGAKKQYF TGTGCCAGCAGTGAACCCGGGGCCAAGAAGCAGTACTTC - TRBJ2-7 TRBV6-1 -
CASSLGGFPEAFF TGTGCCAGCAGCTTAGGAGGGTTCCCTGAAGCTTTCTTT - TRBJ1-1 TRBV7-9 -
CASSVQGRSTDTQYF TGTGCCAGCAGCGTCCAGGGGCGAAGCACAGATACGCAGTATTTT - TRBJ2-3 TRBV5-4 -
CASSRGLAGQETQYF TGCGCCAGCAGCAGGGGACTAGCGGGACAAGAGACCCAGTACTTC TRBD2 TRBJ2-5 TRBV5-1 -
CASSVAPPDISGNTIYF TGTGCCAGCAGCGTAGCTCCGCCCGATATCTCTGGAAACACCATATATTTT - TRBJ1-3 TRBV9 -
CASSPWEGEKLFF TGTGCCAGCAGCCCTTGGGAAGGAGAAAAACTGTTTTTT - TRBJ1-4 TRBV3-1/TRBV3-2 -
CASSQVAGPPSF TGCGCCAGCAGCCAAGTTGCGGGCCCCCCATCTTTT - TRBJ2-3 TRBV4-1 -
CASSMSATGNTGELFF TGCGCCAGCAGCATGTCGGCGACAGGGAACACCGGGGAGCTGTTTTTT - TRBJ2-2 TRBV5-1 -
CASSQVARGGEAFF TGCGCCAGCAGCCAAGTTGCCAGGGGAGGGGAAGCTTTCTTT - TRBJ1-1 TRBV4-3 -
CASSPGIYEQYF TGTGCCAGCTCGCCAGGGATCTACGAGCAGTACTTC - TRBJ2-7 TRBV7-9 -
CASSPNAGGTDTQYF TGTGCCAGCTCACCAAATGCGGGGGGCACAGATACGCAGTATTTT TRBD2 TRBJ2-3 TRBV18 -
CASSPPGAVETQYF TGTGCCAGTAGCCCCCCAGGGGCGGTAGAGACCCAGTACTTC - TRBJ2-5 TRBV19 -
CASNLGAGTEAFF TGTGCCAGCAACCTGGGGGCGGGAACTGAAGCTTTCTTT - TRBJ1-1 TRBV2 -
CASSKDRDTEAFF TGTGCCAGCAGCAAAGACAGGGACACTGAAGCTTTCTTT TRBD1 TRBJ1-1 TRBV6-5 -
CASSLAGGPSLGELFF TGTGCCAGCAGCTTAGCGGGGGGGCCTTCCCTCGGGGAGCTGTTTTTT TRBD2 TRBJ2-2 TRBV5-4 -
CASSLSWSSYEQYF TGTGCCAGCAGTTTATCCTGGAGCTCCTACGAGCAGTACTTC - TRBJ2-7 TRBV27 -
CASSTRGSLGEQYF TGTGCCAGTAGTACAAGGGGTAGCTTGGGCGAGCAGTACTTC - TRBJ2-7 TRBV19 -
CASSEKLGQGLSPLHF TGTGCCAGCAGTGAAAAGTTAGGACAGGGGCTCTCACCCCTCCACTTT TRBD1 TRBJ1-6 TRBV6-1 -
CSAFDRDTEAFF TGCAGCGCCTTCGACAGGGACACTGAAGCTTTCTTT TRBD1 TRBJ1-1 TRBV29-1 -
CASSFGTAYGYTF TGTGCCAGCAGTTTTGGGACAGCCTATGGCTACACCTTC TRBD1 TRBJ1-2 TRBV6-6 -
CASSAPPGQGFEQYF TGCGCCAGCAGCGCCCCCCCGGGACAGGGGTTCGAGCAGTACTTC TRBD1 TRBJ2-7 TRBV5-1 -
CASSLGQTAVGTDTQYF TGTGCCAGCAGCTTAGGGCAGACGGCTGTCGGCACAGATACGCAGTATTTT - TRBJ2-3 TRBV7-9 -
CASAFRRGNQPQHF TGTGCCAGTGCTTTCCGTAGGGGCAATCAGCCCCAGCATTTT - TRBJ1-5 TRBV6-5 -
CASSLSGPNTEAFF TGTGCCAGCAGCTTATCCGGGCCTAACACTGAAGCTTTCTTT - TRBJ1-1 TRBV7-2 -
CASSIPGLVTEAFF TGTGCCAGTAGTATACCGGGCCTGGTCACTGAAGCTTTCTTT - TRBJ1-1 TRBV19 -